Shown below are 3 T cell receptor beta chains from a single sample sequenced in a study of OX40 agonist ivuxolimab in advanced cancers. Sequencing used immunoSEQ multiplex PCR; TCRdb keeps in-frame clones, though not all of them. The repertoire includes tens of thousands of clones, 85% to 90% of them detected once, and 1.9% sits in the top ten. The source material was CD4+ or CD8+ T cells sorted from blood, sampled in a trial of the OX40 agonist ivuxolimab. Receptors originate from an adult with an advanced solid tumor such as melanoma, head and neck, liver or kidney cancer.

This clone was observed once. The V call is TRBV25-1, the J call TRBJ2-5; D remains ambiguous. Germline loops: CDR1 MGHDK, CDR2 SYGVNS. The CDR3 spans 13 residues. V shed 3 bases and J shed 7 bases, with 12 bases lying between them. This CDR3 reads CASSDVGYSTQYF. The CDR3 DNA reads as TGTGCCAGCAGTGATGTCGGCTATTCGACCCAGTACTTC.

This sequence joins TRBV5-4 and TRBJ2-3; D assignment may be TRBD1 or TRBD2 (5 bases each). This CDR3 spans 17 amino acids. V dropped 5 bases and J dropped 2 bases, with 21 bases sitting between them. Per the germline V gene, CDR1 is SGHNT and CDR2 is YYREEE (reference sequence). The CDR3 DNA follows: TGTGCCAGCAGACGGGGCGGAGGAGAAATTGTCACAGATACGCAGTATTTT. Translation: CASRRGGGEIVTDTQYF.

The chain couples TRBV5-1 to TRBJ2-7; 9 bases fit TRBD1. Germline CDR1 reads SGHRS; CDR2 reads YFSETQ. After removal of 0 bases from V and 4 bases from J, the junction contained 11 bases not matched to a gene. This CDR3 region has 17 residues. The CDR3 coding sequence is TGCGCCAGCAGCTTGGCCAGGACAGGGGATACAGGATACGAGCAGTACTTC. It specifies CASSLARTGDTGYEQYF.